The 10 T cell receptor beta chains presented below share a single source sample, sequenced in a study of cytomegalovirus exposure and HLA in healthy donors. The PCR employed 60 Vbeta primers together with 13 Jbeta primers. Clones were read by immunoSEQ multiplex PCR, and TCRdb kept only the in-frame ones, dropping some. This table holds about 130,000 clones, about 80% found once. Sample: PBMCs. Source of these receptors: a woman aged 45 to 65 in good health and CMV-seronegative.

This clone was counted between two and nine times. J is TRBJ1-1 and V is TRBV10-3, with D tentatively TRBD1 (6 bases). The V end was cut by 4 bases, the J end by 1 base, with 16 bases between. The CDR3 is made up of 16 amino acids. Germline values: CDR1 ENHRY, CDR2 SYGVKD. In DNA form, the CDR3 reads TGTGCCATCAGTGGGAGGGGGGGTCCCCGGAACACTGAAGCTTTCTTT. It codes for CAISGRGGPRNTEAFF.

The chain recombines TRBV4-3 with TRBJ1-4, with D uncertain. Germline CDR1 is LGHNA and CDR2 is YSLEER. Trimming shortened V by 3 bases and J by 7 bases, and 18 bases separated the two germline ends. The length of the CDR3 is 16 residues. The CDR3 spells CASSHGSRTLSEKLFF. DNA of the CDR3: TGCGCCAGCAGCCACGGAAGCCGGACTCTATCTGAAAAACTGTTTTTT.

The chain links TRBV5-1 to TRBJ2-1; 9 bases are shared with TRBD2. CDR1 and CDR2 from the germline V gene are SGHRS and YFSETQ. The CDR3 is 14 residues long. V trimming: 5 bases; J trimming: 12 bases; junction bases outside the gene matches: 12. This chain's CDR3 is CASRPLGAGGGQFF. CDR3 bases: TGCGCCAGCAGGCCCTTAGGAGCGGGAGGTGGGCAGTTCTTC.

The genes are TRBV7-8 and TRBJ2-3; TRBD1 is a possible D gene (6 bases). The V and J ends lost 5 bases and 4 bases respectively, with 19 bases between them. The CDR3 loop spans 16 amino acids. The germline V gene encodes CDR1 SGHVS and CDR2 FQNEAQ. CDR3 in amino acids: CASSGQRIPRADTQYF. The CDR3 bases are TGTGCCAGCAGCGGACAGAGGATCCCACGGGCAGATACGCAGTATTTT. Looking up the rest from reference TRBV7-8 and TRBJ2-3 gives the full variable domain: GAGVSQSPRYKVAKRGQDVALRCDPISGHVSLFWYQQALGQGPEFLTYFQNEAQLDKSGLPSDRFFAERPEGSVSTLKIQRTQQEDSAVYLCASSGQRIPRADTQYFGPGTRLTVL.

The rearrangement links TRBV6-6 to TRBJ2-7; D ambiguous. V shed 6 bases and J shed 3 bases, with 9 bases lying between them. CDR1 and CDR2 (germline): MNHNY, SVGAGI (reference sequence). There are 12 residues in the CDR3. CDR3 coding DNA: TGTGCCAGCAGGGAGAATCTCTACGAGCAGTACTTC. Protein product: CASRENLYEQYF.

The chain recombines TRBV5-8 with TRBJ2-3, with TRBD2 matching 11 bases. This CDR3 is 17 amino acids long. The V gene's germline CDR1 is SGHTS and CDR2 YDEGEE. V lost 0 bases and J lost 3; bases outside the gene matches: 6. The DNA of the CDR3 is TGTGCCAGCAGCTTGGGACTAGCGGGGCCGGGGACAGATACGCAGTATTTT. Its translation is CASSLGLAGPGTDTQYF.

V and J are TRBV7-9 and TRBJ1-2; 9 bases align to TRBD1. Per germline, CDR1 SEHNR and CDR2 FQNEAQ (reference sequence). CDR3 length equals 14 residues. V was pared by 2 bases and J by 7 bases, with 5 bases of the junction left unmatched. CDR3 loop: CASSLQGQGFGYTF. The CDR3 DNA reads TGTGCCAGCAGCTTACAGGGACAGGGTTTTGGCTACACCTTC.

This clone has more than one count but fewer than ten. The CDR3 region is CASSQVGQGRGYEQYF. The CDR3, as DNA: TGCGCCAGCAGCCAAGTGGGACAGGGGCGGGGGTACGAGCAGTACTTC. The chain links TRBV4-1 to TRBJ2-7, with TRBD1 matching 10 bases. The length of the CDR3 is 16 residues. Germline values: CDR1 MGHRA, CDR2 YSYEKL. V trimming: 1 base; J trimming: 4 bases; junction bases outside the gene matches: 7.

This clone showed up just once. The genes are TRBV7-3 and TRBJ2-3; 11 nucleotides match TRBD2. This CDR3 contains 17 residues. From germline, CDR1 is SGHTA and CDR2 FQGTGA. V lost 0 bases to trimming and J lost 1 base; unmatched junction nucleotides: 3. For the CDR3, the DNA is TGTGCCAGCAGCTTAACCCTTAGCGGGAGGGGCACAGATACGCAGTATTTT. It specifies CASSLTLSGRGTDTQYF.

The sample holds a few counts of this clone. The chain joins TRBV28 to TRBJ2-4, with D possibly TRBD2 on 6 matching bases. V lost 1 base and J lost 3, with 10 bases in between. The CDR3 is 15 amino acids. Germline CDR1 and CDR2: MDHEN and SYDVKM. CDR3 region: CASSLLVGLKNIQYF. The CDR3 nucleotides are TGTGCCAGCAGTTTATTGGTGGGACTCAAAAACATTCAGTACTTC.